What follows describes a single TCR beta chain. This specimen comes from a study of blood T cell repertoires in COVID-19. Study information: The samples span acute and convalescent COVID-19 from the United States, Italy and Spain. The analysed material was cDNA or gDNA that came from T cells, B-cell-depleted T cells, or PBMCs.

In the authors' workflow: Researchers report that nucleated cell counts were estimated from reference gene primer amplification. Method: immunoSEQ multiplex PCR; TCRdb's copy keeps in-frame clones and lacks some. The DNA gave D and trimming, while V, J and clone size come from that table. The profile shows more than 85,000 clones, nearly 90% of them singletons. V lost 1 base and J lost 0; bases outside the gene matches: 7. Per germline, CDR1 SGHKS and CDR2 YYEKEE (reference sequence). CDR3 length: 16 residues. The clonotype was recovered from a woman aged 80 or older with acute or convalescent COVID-19. This chain connects TRBV5-5 to TRBJ2-7; 7 nucleotides align to TRBD1. Sequencing was performed on peripheral blood. The CDR3 nucleotides read TGTGCCAGCAGCTTGAGACAGGGAAAATTCTCCTACGAGCAGTACTTC. This translates into CASSLRQGKFSYEQYF.